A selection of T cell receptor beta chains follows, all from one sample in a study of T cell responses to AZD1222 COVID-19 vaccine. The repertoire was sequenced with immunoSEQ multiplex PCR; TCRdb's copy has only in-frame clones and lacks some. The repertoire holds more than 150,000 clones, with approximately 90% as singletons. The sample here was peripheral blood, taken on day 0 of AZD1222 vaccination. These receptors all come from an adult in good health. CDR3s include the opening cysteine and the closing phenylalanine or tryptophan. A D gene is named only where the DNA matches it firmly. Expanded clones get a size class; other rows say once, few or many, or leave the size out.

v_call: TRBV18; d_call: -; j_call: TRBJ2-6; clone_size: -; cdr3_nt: TGTGCCAGCTCACCACCGGGGGTTGGGGCCAACGTCCTGACTTTC; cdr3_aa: CASSPPGVGANVLTF
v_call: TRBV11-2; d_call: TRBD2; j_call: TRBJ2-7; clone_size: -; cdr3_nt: TGTGCCAGCAGCGACCGGGGAGGGTCTACCCACGAGCAGTACTTC; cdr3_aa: CASSDRGGSTHEQYF
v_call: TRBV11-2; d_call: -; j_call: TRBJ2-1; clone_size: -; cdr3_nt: TGTGCCAGCAGCGAGACTAGTATCTTTTGGGACAATGAGCAGTTCTTC; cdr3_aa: CASSETSIFWDNEQFF
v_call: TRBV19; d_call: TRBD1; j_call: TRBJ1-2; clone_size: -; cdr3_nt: TGTGCCAGTAGTACAGACAGGGTCTATGGCTACACCTTC; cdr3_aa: CASSTDRVYGYTF
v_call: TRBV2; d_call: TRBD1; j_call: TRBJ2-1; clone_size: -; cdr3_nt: TGTGCCAGCCTCGGACAGGGGAGCAATGAGCAGTTCTTC; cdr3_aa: CASLGQGSNEQFF
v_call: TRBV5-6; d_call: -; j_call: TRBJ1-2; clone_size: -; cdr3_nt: TGTGCCAGCAGCCGCCCAGAGATCTATGGCTACACCTTC; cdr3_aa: CASSRPEIYGYTF
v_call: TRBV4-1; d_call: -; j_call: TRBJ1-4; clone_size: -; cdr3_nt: TGCGCCAGCAGCCAAGAACCAGGGAATTTTAATGAAAAACTGTTTTTT; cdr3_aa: CASSQEPGNFNEKLFF
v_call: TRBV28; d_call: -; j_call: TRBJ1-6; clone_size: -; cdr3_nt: TGTGCCAGCAGTTTTCTGGGCTCGGGACAAGCGAATTCACCCCTCCACTTT; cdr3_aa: CASSFLGSGQANSPLHF
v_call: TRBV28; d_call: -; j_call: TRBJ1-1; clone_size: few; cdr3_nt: TGTGCCAGCAGGCCCCGCCACTTGAGGGTGTCGGCCATGAACACTGAAGCTTTCTTT; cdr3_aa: CASRPRHLRVSAMNTEAFF
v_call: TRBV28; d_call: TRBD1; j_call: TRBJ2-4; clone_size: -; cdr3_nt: TGTGCCAGCAGTCCCGGGACAGATCTAGCCAAAAACATTCAGTACTTC; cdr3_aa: CASSPGTDLAKNIQYF
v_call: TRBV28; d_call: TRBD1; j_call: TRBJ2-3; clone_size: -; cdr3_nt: TGTGCCAGCAGAACATCCGGGACAGGGTTCGGAGATACGCAGTATTTT; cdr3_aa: CASRTSGTGFGDTQYF
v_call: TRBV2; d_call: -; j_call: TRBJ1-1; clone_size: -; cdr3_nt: TGTGCCAGCAGCGAGGGGGGAATTGAAGCTTTCTTT; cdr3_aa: CASSEGGIEAFF
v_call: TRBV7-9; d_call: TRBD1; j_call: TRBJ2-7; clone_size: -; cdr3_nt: TGTGCCAGCAGTCGAAGCGGGTACAGGGGGAACCACGAGCAGTACTTC; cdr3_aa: CASSRSGYRGNHEQYF
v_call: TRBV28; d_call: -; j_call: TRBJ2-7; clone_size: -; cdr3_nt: TGTGCCAGCAGGCGGACACCAACCTCCTACGAGCAGTACTTC; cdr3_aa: CASRRTPTSYEQYF
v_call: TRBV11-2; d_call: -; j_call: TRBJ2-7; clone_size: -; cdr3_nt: TGTGCCAGCAGCTTGGGCAGCTCCTACGAGCAGTACTTC; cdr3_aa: CASSLGSSYEQYF
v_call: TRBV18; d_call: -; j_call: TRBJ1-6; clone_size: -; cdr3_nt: TGTGCCAGCTCACCACCAGATTCACCCCTCCACTTT; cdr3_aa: CASSPPDSPLHF
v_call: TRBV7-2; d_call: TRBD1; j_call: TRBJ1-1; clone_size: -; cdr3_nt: TGTGCCAGCAGCTTCTCCTTGGGACAGGGAATGGAGAACACTGAAGCTTTCTTT; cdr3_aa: CASSFSLGQGMENTEAFF
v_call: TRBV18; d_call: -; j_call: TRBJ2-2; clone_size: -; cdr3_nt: TGTGCCAGCTCACCACCCCTCACTAGGCGGGACACCGGGGAGCTGTTTTTT; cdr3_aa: CASSPPLTRRDTGELFF
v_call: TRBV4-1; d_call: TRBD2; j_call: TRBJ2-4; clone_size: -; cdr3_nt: TGCGCCAGCAGCCAACCTGGACTAGCGGAAATTCAGTACTTC; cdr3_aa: CASSQPGLAEIQYF
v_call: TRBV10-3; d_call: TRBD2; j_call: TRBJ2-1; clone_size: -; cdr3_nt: TGTGCCATCAGTGATGGGAGAATAGCGGGAAAAAATGAGCAGTTCTTC; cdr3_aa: CAISDGRIAGKNEQFF
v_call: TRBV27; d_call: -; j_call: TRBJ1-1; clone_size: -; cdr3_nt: TGTGCCAGCAGTTTCGGATCCGGGGGGATCACTGAAGCTTTCTTT; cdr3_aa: CASSFGSGGITEAFF
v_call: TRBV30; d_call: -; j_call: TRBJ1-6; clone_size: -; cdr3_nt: TGTGCCTGGAATCAGGGGTTCGGCTCCTATAATTCACCCCTCCACTTT; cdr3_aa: CAWNQGFGSYNSPLHF